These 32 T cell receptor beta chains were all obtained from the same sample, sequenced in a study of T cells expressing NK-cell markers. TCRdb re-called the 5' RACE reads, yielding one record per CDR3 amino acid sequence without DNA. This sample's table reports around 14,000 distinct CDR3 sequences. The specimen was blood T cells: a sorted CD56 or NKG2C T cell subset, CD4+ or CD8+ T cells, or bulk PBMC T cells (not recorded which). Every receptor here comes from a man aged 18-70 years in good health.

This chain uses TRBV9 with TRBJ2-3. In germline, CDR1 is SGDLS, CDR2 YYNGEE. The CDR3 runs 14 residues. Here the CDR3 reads CASSVRLAQDTQYF.

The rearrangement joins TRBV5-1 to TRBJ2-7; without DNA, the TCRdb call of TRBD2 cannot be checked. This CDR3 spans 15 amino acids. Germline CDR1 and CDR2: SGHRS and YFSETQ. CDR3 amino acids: CASSPDGGQIYEQYF.

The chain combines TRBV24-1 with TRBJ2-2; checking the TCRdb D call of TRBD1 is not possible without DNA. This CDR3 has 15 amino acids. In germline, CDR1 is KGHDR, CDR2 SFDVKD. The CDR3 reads CATSGRQAHTGELFF.

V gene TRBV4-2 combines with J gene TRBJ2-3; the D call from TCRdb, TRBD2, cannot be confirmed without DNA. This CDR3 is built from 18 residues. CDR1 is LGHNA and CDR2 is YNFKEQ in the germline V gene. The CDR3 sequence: CASSPGVEGPRLTDTQYF.

The CDR3 protein is CAISEGQGSNQPQHF. V is TRBV10-3 and J is TRBJ1-5; TCRdb picks TRBD1, but there is no DNA to check that call. The CDR3 is 15 amino acids. Germline V gene data show CDR1 as ENHRY and CDR2 as SYGVKD.

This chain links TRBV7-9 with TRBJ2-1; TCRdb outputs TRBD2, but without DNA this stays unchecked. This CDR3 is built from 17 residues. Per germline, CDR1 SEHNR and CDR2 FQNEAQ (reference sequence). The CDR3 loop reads CASSLRSGLAGINEQFF.

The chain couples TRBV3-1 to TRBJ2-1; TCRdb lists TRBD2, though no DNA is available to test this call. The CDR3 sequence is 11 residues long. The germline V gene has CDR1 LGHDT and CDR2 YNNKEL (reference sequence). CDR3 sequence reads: CASSQGALRFF.

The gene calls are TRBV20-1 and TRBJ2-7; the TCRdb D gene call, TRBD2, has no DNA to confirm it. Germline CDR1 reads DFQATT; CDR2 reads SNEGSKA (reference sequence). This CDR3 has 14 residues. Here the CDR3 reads CSATPSGLHYEQYF.

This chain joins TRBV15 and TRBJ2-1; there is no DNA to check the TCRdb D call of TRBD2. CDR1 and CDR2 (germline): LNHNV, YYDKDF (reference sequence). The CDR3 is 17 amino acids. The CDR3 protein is CATSRGPAASSYNEQFF.

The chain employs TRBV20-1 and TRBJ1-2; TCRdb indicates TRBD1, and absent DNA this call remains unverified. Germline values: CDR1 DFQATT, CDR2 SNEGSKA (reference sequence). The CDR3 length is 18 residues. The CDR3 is CSARDRFGRRGDNYGYTF.

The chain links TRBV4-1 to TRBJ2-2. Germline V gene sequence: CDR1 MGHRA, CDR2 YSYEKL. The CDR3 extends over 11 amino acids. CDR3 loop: CASSSPGELFF.

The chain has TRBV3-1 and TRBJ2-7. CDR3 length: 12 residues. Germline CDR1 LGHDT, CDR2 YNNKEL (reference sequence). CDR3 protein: CASSQADYEQYF.

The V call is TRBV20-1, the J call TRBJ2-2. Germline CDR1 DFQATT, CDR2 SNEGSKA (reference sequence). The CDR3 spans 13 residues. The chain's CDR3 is CSADLGNTGELFF.

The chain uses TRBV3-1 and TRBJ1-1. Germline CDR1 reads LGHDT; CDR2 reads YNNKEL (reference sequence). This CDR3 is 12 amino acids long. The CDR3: CASSHSREEAFF.

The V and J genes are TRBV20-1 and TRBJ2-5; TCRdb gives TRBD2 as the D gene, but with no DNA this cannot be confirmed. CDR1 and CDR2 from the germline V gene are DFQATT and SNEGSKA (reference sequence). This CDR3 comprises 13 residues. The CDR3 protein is CSGIEAGGETQYF.

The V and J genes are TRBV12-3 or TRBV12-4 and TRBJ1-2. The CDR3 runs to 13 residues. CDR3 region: CASSFREGYGYTF.

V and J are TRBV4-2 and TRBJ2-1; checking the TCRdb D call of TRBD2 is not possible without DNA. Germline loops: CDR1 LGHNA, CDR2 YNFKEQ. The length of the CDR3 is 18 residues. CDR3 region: CASSQALGLAGANGEQFF.

CDR3: CASSLDLGRRYNEQFF. V is TRBV5-1 and J is TRBJ2-1; TCRdb gives TRBD2 as the D gene, but with no DNA this cannot be confirmed. This CDR3 has 16 residues. Germline lookup yields CDR1 SGHRS and CDR2 YFSETQ.

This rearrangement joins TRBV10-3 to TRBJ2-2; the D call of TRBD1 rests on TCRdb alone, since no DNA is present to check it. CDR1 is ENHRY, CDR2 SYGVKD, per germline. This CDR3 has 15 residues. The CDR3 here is CAISELDRNTGELFF.

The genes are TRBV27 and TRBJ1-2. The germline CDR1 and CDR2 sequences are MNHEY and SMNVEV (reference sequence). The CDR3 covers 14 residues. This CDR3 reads CASSLLEGSVGYTF.

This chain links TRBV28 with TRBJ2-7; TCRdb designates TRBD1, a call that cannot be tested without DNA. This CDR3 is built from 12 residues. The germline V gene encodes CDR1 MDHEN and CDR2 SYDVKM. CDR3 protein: CATSGATYEQYF.

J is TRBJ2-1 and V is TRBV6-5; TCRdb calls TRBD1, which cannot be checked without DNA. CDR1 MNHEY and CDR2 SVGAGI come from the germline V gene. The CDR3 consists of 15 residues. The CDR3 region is CASSFSTGGGNEQFF.

CDR3 loop: CAISRATGGAGYTF. The chain couples TRBV10-3 to TRBJ1-2; TCRdb's D gene call, TRBD1, goes unchecked for lack of DNA. The CDR3 has 14 residues. Germline V gives CDR1 ENHRY, CDR2 SYGVKD.

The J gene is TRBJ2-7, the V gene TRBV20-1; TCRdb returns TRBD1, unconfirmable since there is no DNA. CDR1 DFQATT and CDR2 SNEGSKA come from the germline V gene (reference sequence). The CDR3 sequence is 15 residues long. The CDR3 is CSARPGTGGAYEQYF.

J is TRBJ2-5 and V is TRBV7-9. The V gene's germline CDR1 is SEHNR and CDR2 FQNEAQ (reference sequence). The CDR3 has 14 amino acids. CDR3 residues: CASARSGSGETQYF.

The CDR3 here is CASRSGGAVNEQFF. The chain has TRBV12-3 or TRBV12-4 and TRBJ2-1; TCRdb's D call, TRBD1, is unchecked because there is no DNA. The CDR3 totals 14 residues.

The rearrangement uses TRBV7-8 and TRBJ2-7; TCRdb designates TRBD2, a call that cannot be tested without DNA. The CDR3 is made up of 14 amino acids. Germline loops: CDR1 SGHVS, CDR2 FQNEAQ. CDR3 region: CASSLGTSEYEQYF.

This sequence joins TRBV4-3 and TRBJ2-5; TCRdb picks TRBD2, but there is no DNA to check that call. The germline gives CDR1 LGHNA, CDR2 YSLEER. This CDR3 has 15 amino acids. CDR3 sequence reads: CASSQDQGAGIAQYF.

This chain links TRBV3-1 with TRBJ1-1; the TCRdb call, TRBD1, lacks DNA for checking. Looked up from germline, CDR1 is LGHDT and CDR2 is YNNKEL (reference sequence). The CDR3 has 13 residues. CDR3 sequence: CASSPTGRTEAFF.

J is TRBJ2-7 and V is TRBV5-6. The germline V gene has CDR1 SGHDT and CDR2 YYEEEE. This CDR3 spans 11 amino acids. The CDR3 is CASSFLGEQYF.

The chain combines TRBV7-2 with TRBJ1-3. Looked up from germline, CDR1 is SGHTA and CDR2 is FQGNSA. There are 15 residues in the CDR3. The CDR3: CASSLDRLGSNTIYF.

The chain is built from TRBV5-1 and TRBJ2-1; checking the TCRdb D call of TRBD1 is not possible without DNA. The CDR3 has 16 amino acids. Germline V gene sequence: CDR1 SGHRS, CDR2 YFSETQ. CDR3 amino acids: CASSPGDTLSYNEQFF.